This TCR beta chain was identified in a study of blood T cells in healthy people across ages. Study-wide context: The template switching approach captured approximately one barcoded beta molecule for every two T cells.

A second PCR of roughly 6 to 12 cycles used a sample-barcoded 5' primer and a J-beta primer mix. A 12-random-nucleotide template-switch adaptor tagged each cDNA molecule. Each CDR3 protein is one row after TCRdb ran MiXCR on the 5' RACE reads. The sample holds 1.5 million to 2 million distinct CDR3 sequences, 30% to 40% seen once. Germline V lookup: CDR1 MDHEN, CDR2 SYDVKM. The V gene lost 6 bases and the J gene lost 5 bases, with 13 bases spanning the gap. CDR3 length: 13 amino acids. Individuals who donated were healthy Caucasians from Russia aged roughly 6 to 90. A minimum of 5 micrograms of total RNA was extracted per sample.

Sequenced input: blood. The receptor comes from a woman younger than 45 in good health. The J gene is TRBJ1-2, the V gene TRBV28; D unresolved. CDR3 bases: TGTGCCAGCAGCCCACCCGGAGCTTATGGCTACACCTTC. It specifies CASSPPGAYGYTF.